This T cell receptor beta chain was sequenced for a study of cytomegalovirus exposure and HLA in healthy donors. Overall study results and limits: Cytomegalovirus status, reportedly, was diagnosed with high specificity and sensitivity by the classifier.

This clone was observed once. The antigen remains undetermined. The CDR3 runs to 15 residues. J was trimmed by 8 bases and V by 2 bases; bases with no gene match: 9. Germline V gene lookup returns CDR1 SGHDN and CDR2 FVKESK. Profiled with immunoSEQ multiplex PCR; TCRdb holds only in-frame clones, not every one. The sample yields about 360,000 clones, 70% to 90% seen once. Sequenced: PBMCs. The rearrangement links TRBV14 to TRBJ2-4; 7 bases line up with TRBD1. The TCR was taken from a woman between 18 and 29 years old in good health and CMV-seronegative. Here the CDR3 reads CASSQRTGGFDIQYF. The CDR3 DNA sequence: TGTGCCAGCAGCCAAAGGACAGGAGGATTCGACATTCAGTACTTC.